The entry below gives a single TCR beta chain sequence along with its context. Its antigen is unknown. All donors were healthy Caucasians. This record belongs to a study of identical twins. J was trimmed by 2 bases and V by 3 bases; bases with no gene match: 6. Germline values: CDR1 DFQATT, CDR2 SNEGSKA (reference sequence). The length of the CDR3 is 14 residues. General study results and limits: Clonotypes of the beta chain that were abundant in cord blood carried fewer insertions (memory repertoires showed none). Modelling approaches yielded underestimates of out-of-frame TCR alpha sharing between monozygotic twins.

One entry per CDR3 protein results from TCRdb running MiXCR on the 5' RACE reads. Seen here are around 490,000 distinct CDR3 sequences, under 25% observed once, and the top ten hold approximately 0.52%. These same data were also listed under a study on yellow fever vaccine responses in identical twins. That work states: After vaccination, twins' T cell response reportedly seemed partly convergent, partly personalized.

The chain carries TRBV20-1 and TRBJ1-1; 7 nucleotides line up with TRBD1. The clonotype was recovered from a woman aged 18-29 years in good health. Material for sequencing was CD4+ T cells sorted from blood. CDR3 sequence reads: CSARNKGGNTEAFF. The CDR3 DNA reads TGCAGTGCTAGGAACAAAGGGGGCAACACTGAAGCTTTCTTT.